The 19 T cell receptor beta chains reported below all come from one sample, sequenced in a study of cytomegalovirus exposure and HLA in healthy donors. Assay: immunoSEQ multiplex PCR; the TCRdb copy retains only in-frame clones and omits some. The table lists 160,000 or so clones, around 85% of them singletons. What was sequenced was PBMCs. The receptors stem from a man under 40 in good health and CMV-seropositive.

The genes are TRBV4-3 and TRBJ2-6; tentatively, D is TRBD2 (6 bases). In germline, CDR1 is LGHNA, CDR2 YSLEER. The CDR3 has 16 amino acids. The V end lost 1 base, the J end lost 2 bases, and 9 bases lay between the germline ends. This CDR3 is CASSQGWGAGANVLTF. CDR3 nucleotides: TGCGCCAGCAGCCAAGGCTGGGGGGCTGGGGCCAACGTCCTGACTTTC.

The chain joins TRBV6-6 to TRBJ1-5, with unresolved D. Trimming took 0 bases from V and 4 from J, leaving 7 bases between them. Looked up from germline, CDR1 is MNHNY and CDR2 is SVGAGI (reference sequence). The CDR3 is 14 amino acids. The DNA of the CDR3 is TGTGCCAGCAGTTACTCTGCGGGGAATCAGCCCCAGCATTTT. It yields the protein CASSYSAGNQPQHF.

The CDR3 spells CSAVQGASSYNEQFF. DNA for the CDR3: TGCAGCGCCGTCCAGGGGGCAAGCTCCTACAATGAGCAGTTCTTC. V gene TRBV29-1 combines with J gene TRBJ2-1; 8 bases align to TRBD1. The V and J ends lost 7 bases and 0 bases, in that order; junction bases with no gene match: 8. This CDR3 region has 15 residues. The germline gives CDR1 SQVTM, CDR2 ANQGSEA.

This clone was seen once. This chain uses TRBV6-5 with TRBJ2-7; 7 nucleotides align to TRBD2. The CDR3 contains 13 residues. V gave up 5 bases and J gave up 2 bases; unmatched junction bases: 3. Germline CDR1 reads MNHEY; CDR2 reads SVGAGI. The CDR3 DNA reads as TGTGCCAGCAGTAGCGGGGCGACCTACGAGCAGTACTTC. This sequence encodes CASSSGATYEQYF.

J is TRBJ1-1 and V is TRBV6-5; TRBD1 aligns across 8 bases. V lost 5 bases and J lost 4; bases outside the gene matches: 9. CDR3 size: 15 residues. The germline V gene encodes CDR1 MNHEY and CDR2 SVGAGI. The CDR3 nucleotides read TGTGCCAGCAGTCTAGGACAGGGTGGGAGCACTGAAGCTTTCTTT. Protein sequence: CASSLGQGGSTEAFF.

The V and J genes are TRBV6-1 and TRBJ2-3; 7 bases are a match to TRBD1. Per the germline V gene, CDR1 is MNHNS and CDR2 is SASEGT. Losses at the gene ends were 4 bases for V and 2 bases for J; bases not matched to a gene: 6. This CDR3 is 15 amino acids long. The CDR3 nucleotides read TGTGCCAGCAGTGTCCGGGACAGAATCACAGATACGCAGTATTTT. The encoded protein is CASSVRDRITDTQYF.

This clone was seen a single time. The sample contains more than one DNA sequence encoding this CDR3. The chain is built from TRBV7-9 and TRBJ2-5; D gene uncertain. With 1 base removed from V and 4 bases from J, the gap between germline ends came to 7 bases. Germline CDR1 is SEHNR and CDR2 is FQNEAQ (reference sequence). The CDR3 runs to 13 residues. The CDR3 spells CASSLVGGETQYF. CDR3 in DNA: TGTGCCAGCAGCTTAGTTGGCGGAGAGACCCAGTACTTC. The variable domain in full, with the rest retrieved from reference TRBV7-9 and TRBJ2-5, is DTGVSQNPRHKITKRGQNVTFRCDPISEHNRLYWYRQTLGQGPEFLTYFQNEAQLEKSRLLSDRFSAERPKGSFSTLEIQRTEQGDSAMYLCASSLVGGETQYFGPGTRLLVL.

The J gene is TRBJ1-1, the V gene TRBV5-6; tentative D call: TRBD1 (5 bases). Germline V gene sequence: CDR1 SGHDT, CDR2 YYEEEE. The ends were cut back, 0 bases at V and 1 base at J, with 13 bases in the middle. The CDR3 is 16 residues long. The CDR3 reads CASSLVRELGNTEAFF. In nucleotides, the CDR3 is TGTGCCAGCAGCTTGGTCAGGGAATTAGGGAACACTGAAGCTTTCTTT. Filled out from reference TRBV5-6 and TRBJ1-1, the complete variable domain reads DAGVTQSPTHLIKTRGQQVTLRCSPKSGHDTVSWYQQALGQGPQFIFQYYEEEERQRGNFPDRFSGHQFPNYSSELNVNALLLGDSALYLCASSLVRELGNTEAFFGQGTRLTVV.

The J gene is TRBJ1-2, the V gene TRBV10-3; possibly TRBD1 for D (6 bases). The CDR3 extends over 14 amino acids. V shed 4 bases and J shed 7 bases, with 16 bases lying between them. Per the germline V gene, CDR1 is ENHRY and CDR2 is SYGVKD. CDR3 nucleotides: TGTGCCATCAGTGGCACAACAGGGCTTGGTGGCTACACCTTC. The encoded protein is CAISGTTGLGGYTF.

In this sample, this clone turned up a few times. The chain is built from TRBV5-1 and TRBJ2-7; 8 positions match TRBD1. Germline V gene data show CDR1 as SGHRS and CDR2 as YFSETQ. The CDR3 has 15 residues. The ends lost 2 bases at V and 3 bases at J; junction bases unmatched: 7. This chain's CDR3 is CASSFYQGAVYEQYF. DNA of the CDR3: TGCGCCAGCAGCTTCTACCAGGGGGCGGTCTACGAGCAGTACTTC.

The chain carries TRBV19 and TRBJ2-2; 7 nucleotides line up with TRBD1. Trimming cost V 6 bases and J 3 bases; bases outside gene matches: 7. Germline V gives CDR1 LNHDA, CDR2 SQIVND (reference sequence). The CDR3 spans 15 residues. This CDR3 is CASSEGQIHTGELFF. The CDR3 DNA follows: TGTGCCAGTAGCGAGGGACAGATACACACCGGGGAGCTGTTTTTT.

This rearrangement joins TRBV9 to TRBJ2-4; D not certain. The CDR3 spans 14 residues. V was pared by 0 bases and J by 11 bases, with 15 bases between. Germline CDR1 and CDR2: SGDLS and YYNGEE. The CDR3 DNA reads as TGTGCCAGCAGCGTAGCTCCCGACACCCTCTTTCAGTACTTC. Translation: CASSVAPDTLFQYF.

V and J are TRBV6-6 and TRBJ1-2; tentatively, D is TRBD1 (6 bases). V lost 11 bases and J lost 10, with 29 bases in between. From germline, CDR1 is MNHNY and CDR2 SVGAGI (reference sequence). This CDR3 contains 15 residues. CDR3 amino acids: CASWGGRPGTRTYTF. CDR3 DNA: TGTGCCTCCTGGGGGGGGCGCCCCGGGACACGGACCTACACCTTC.

The CDR3 spells CASSEQGSANNEQFF. DNA for the CDR3: TGTGCCAGCAGCGAACAGGGTTCGGCTAACAATGAGCAGTTCTTC. The chain uses TRBV9 and TRBJ2-1; a possible D gene is TRBD1 (6 bases). The V gene's germline CDR1 is SGDLS and CDR2 YYNGEE. The CDR3 consists of 15 residues. Trimming cost V 3 bases and J 5 bases, with 15 bases left between them.

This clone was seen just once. The CDR3 DNA sequence: TGTGCCAGCAGCCCCTTCGGCTACGAGCAGTACTTC. Protein product: CASSPFGYEQYF. The V and J genes are TRBV6-5 and TRBJ2-7, with no clear D. V gave up 6 bases and J gave up 3 bases, with 9 bases separating them. Per germline, CDR1 MNHEY and CDR2 SVGAGI. The CDR3 runs 12 residues.

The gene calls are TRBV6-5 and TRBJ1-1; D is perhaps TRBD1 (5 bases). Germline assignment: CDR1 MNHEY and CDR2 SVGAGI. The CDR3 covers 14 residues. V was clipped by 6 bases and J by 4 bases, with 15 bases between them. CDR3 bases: TGTGCCAGCAGAATCAGACAGCCAGGCACTGAAGCTTTCTTT. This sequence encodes CASRIRQPGTEAFF.

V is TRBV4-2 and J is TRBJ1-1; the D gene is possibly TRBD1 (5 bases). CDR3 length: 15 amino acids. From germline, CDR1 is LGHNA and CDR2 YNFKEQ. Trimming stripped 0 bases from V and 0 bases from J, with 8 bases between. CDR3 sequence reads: CASSQDGHMNTEAFF. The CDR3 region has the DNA TGTGCCAGCAGCCAAGACGGACACATGAACACTGAAGCTTTCTTT.

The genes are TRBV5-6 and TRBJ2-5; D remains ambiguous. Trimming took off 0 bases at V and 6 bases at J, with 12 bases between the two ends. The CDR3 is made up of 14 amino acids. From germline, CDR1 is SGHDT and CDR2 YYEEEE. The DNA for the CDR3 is TGTGCCAGCAGCTTGGTAGAGTCTCCGCAGACCCAGTACTTC. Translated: CASSLVESPQTQYF.

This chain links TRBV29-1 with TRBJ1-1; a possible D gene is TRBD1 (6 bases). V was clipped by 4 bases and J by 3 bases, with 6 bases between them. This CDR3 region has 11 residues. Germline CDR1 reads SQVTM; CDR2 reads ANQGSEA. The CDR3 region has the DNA TGCAGCGTTGCAGGGGACACTGAAGCTTTCTTT. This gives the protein CSVAGDTEAFF.